This T cell receptor beta chain is from a study of PD-1 blockade in classical Hodgkin lymphoma. Broader study findings: Significant TCR diversity gains by C4D1 occurred in CD4+ but not CD8+ cells. Newly diagnosed and completely responding patients shared comparable baseline diversity. Causes of the repertoire differences remain undefined, possibly disease activity or prior therapy.

The protocol was immunoSEQ multiplex PCR, while the TCRdb copy is restricted to in-frame clones and leaves out a portion. The sample includes about 28,000 clones, about four fifths of them seen just once. As for this clone: Its specificity is unknown.

Germline CDR1 reads ENHRY; CDR2 reads SYGVKD. This CDR3 contains 15 residues. The V end lost 0 bases, the J end lost 4 bases, and 9 bases lay between the germline ends. Specified time point: cycle 4 day 1 (C4D1), after 6 weeks of nivolumab. All the patients suffered relapse after autologous stem cell transplantation, and brentuximab vedotin exposure differed. Patients showed best responses of complete response, partial response or progressive disease. Sequenced here: peripheral blood mononuclear cells (PBMCs), sampled before the fourth cycle of nivolumab. The TCR comes from a human donor with classical Hodgkin lymphoma. The rearrangement joins TRBV10-3 to TRBJ2-2; D is unresolved. CDR3 bases: TGTGCCATCAGTGAGTCGAAGGGTGTCACCGGGGAGCTGTTTTTT. It translates to CAISESKGVTGELFF.